Given below is one T cell receptor (beta chain) in context. Germline V gene lookup returns CDR1 SGHKS and CDR2 YYEKEE (reference sequence). V dropped 4 bases and J dropped 3; count of bases not matched to a gene: 10. This CDR3 spans 16 amino acids. This entry belongs to a study of blood T cell repertoires in COVID-19. Study in general: The analysed material was cDNA or gDNA that came from T cells, B-cell-depleted T cells, or PBMCs.

Under the authors' procedure: Using reference gene primer amplification, nucleated cell counts were estimated. Clones were sequenced by immunoSEQ multiplex PCR, and TCRdb holds only the in-frame ones, with some missing. V, J and clone size were drawn from that table, and D and trimming were deduced from the DNA. The sample carries hundreds of thousands of clones, less than 90% recorded once. The TCR sequence derives from a woman in her 70s with active or convalescent COVID-19. The sequencing input was peripheral blood. The chain joins TRBV5-5 to TRBJ1-3; TRBD1 agrees at 7 bases. The CDR3 sequence is CASSPREGARGNTIYF. DNA of the CDR3: TGTGCCAGCAGCCCGCGGGAGGGGGCGCGTGGAAACACCATATATTTT.